The 25 T cell receptor beta chains given below trace back to one sample, sequenced in a study of molecular identifiers for immune sequencing clone quantification (dated by TCRdb to 2016 to 2019). Library creation used PCR. TCRdb records NextSeq 500 as the sequencer. TCRdb handled the public reads itself, with Q25 trimming in fastp and clone calling in MiXCR, and kept productive beta chains. Each record represents a unique CDR3 protein, reported with the most common genes and DNA among its rows. The sample data list roughly 320,000 distinct CDR3 sequences, and roughly a quarter of these were observed just once. The ten largest clones represent 0.65% to 0.95% of the sample. The specimen sequenced was naive CD8+ T cells from blood, with Jurkat cell RNA spiked in. Sample cell subset or site, as interpreted from the label and publication: FACS-sorted CD8+CD4-CCR7+CD45RA+ naive T cells. All receptors derive from a human donor in good health. Some libraries in this study had Jurkat cell RNA spiked in.

Comment on this clonotype: This could be a read error, since a much larger clone is one nucleotide away. The rearrangement joins TRBV4-3 to TRBJ2-5, with TRBD2 matching 12 bases. The CDR3 length is 15 residues. The germline CDR1 and CDR2 sequences are LGHNA and YSLEER. CDR3 sequence reads: CAGSQTSGRPETQYF. Here the CDR3 DNA reads TGCGCCGGCAGCCAAACTAGCGGGAGGCCTGAGACCCAGTACTTC.

This clonotype was counted many times. The chain combines TRBV7-9 with TRBJ2-7; D perhaps matches TRBD2 (5 bases). This CDR3 spans 10 amino acids. The V gene lost 4 bases and the J gene lost 7 bases, with 5 bases spanning the gap. CDR1 is SEHNR and CDR2 is FQNEAQ in the germline V gene (reference sequence). Here the CDR3 reads CASSSGEQYF. CDR3 sequence (DNA): TGTGCCAGCAGCTCGGGGGAGCAGTACTTC.

This clonotype was counted many times. The chain employs TRBV7-9 and TRBJ1-1; 7 nucleotides line up with TRBD1. Germline-derived CDR1 and CDR2 are SEHNR and FQNEAQ (reference sequence). V trimming: 6 bases; J trimming: 8 bases; junction bases outside the gene matches: 15. This CDR3 has 15 residues. In DNA, the CDR3 is TGTGCCAGCAGTCTACAGGGGTACCAGTCCCTAGAAGCTTTCTTT. Translated: CASSLQGYQSLEAFF.

This clonotype was counted ten times or more. The chain recombines TRBV7-9 with TRBJ2-1, with D perhaps matching TRBD1 or TRBD2 (5 bases each). CDR1 is SEHNR and CDR2 is FQNEAQ in the germline V gene (reference sequence). V was cut by 6 bases and J by 9 bases, with 15 bases left in between. The CDR3 totals 13 residues. This CDR3 reads CASRGLARGEQFF. CDR3 nucleotides: TGTGCCAGCAGGGGGCTAGCAAGGGGTGAGCAGTTCTTC.

This clonotype appeared many times. The chain couples TRBV16 to TRBJ1-1, with D perhaps matching TRBD1 (5 bases). V gave up 4 bases and J gave up 3 bases, with 9 bases separating them. Germline V gene lookup returns CDR1 KGHSY and CDR2 FQNENV. The CDR3 is 13 amino acids. The CDR3 here is CASSLDSYTEAFF. The CDR3 DNA sequence: TGTGCCAGCAGCCTCGACAGCTACACTGAAGCTTTCTTT.

This clonotype was seen many times. This chain uses TRBV4-3 with TRBJ2-7, with D perhaps TRBD1 or TRBD2 (5 bases each). Trimming stripped 4 bases from V and 7 bases from J, with 14 bases between. CDR3 length: 13 amino acids. Germline CDR1 and CDR2: LGHNA and YSLEER. The CDR3 DNA reads TGCGCCAGCAGCCTAGCGACAGCTGGGGAGCAGTACTTC. This gives the protein CASSLATAGEQYF.

On this clonotype: A much larger clone lies a single base off, so this may be a read error. The chain employs TRBV7-9 and TRBJ1-5; D is ambiguous. The CDR3 runs to 16 residues. V was cut by 4 bases and J by 0 bases, with 13 bases left in between. Germline V lookup: CDR1 SEHNR, CDR2 FQNEAQ (reference sequence). The CDR3 region is CASSSRQTDSNQPQHF. The CDR3 DNA is TGTGCCAGCAGCTCCCGTCAGACTGATAGCAATCAGCCCCAGCATTTT.

This clonotype was picked up many times. The CDR3 DNA sequence: TGTGCCAGCAGCTCCGATATAATTAGCGGGCAGCCCCAGCATTTT. Amino acids: CASSSDIISGQPQHF. This rearrangement joins TRBV7-9 to TRBJ1-5, with D uncertain. The CDR3 totals 15 residues. CDR1 is SEHNR and CDR2 is FQNEAQ in the germline V gene (reference sequence). Deletions cut 4 bases from V and 7 bases from J, with 17 bases between.

The CDR3 nucleotides read TGTGCCAGTAGTACAGGGGGCCGATCTTCCGGGGAGCAGTACTTC. It codes for CASSTGGRSSGEQYF. The V call is TRBV19, the J call TRBJ2-7; 8 bases are shared with TRBD1. Germline V CDR1 and CDR2: LNHDA, SQIVND (reference sequence). CDR3 length: 15 residues. J gave up 7 bases and V 4 bases, and 12 bases lay outside the gene matches.

This clonotype was seen many times. CDR3 DNA: TGTGCCAGCAGCTTAAATGCGGGAATGAACACTGAAGCTTTCTTT. Translated: CASSLNAGMNTEAFF. The gene calls are TRBV7-9 and TRBJ1-1, with D hard to call. This CDR3 is 15 amino acids long. V was pared by 2 bases and J by 0 bases, with 10 bases between. Germline assignment: CDR1 SEHNR and CDR2 FQNEAQ (reference sequence).

This clonotype came up a few times. The chain employs TRBV7-9 and TRBJ2-5; 7 positions match TRBD1. The J segment lost 1 base and the V segment lost 5 bases, leaving 7 bases of the junction unmatched. The CDR3 is made up of 15 amino acids. Germline V gene data show CDR1 as SEHNR and CDR2 as FQNEAQ (reference sequence). The CDR3 coding sequence is TGTGCCAGCAGCCCCAGGGACAGACTCCAAGAGACCCAGTACTTC. Amino acid sequence: CASSPRDRLQETQYF.

As concerns this clonotype: An end of the junction does not agree with germline; a read error may underlie this. The chain combines TRBV20-1 with TRBJ2-7, with TRBD2 identical over 9 bases. This CDR3 region has 16 residues. The germline gives CDR1 DFQATT, CDR2 SNEGSKA (reference sequence). Here the CDR3 reads CSALGPSGINSYAQYF. The CDR3 bases are TGCAGTGCCCTAGGGCCTAGCGGGATCAACTCCTACGCGCAGTACTTC.

There are many counts of this clonotype. This rearrangement joins TRBV24-1 to TRBJ2-1; 13 nucleotides align to TRBD2. CDR3 length equals 15 residues. V trimming: 7 bases; J trimming: 6 bases; junction bases outside the gene matches: 5. CDR1 KGHDR and CDR2 SFDVKD come from the germline V gene. The CDR3 reads CATSPGLAGINEQFF. CDR3 DNA sequence: TGTGCCACCAGCCCGGGACTAGCGGGGATCAATGAGCAGTTCTTC.

Remarks on this clonotype: A much larger clone differs by one base, so this may be a read error. The gene calls are TRBV6-1 and TRBJ1-1; 8 bases map to TRBD1. Germline V gene lookup returns CDR1 MNHNS and CDR2 SASEGT. This CDR3 is 14 amino acids long. CDR3 in DNA: TGTTCCAGCAGTGGTGACAGGGGCCTCACTGAAGCTTTCTTT. Residues: CSSSGDRGLTEAFF.

The chain carries TRBV12-3 or TRBV12-4 and TRBJ1-5; D remains unclear. V was cut by 3 bases and J by 3 bases, with 9 bases left in between. The CDR3 loop spans 14 amino acids. CDR3 protein: CASSFGAVNQPQHF. The CDR3 nucleotides are TGTGCCAGCAGTTTTGGAGCGGTCAATCAGCCCCAGCATTTT.

The chain links TRBV30 to TRBJ2-6, with D perhaps given as TRBD1 or TRBD2 (5 bases each). CDR3 size: 19 residues. The V and J ends lost 3 bases and 0 bases respectively, with 21 bases between them. Germline-derived CDR1 and CDR2 are GTSNPN and SVGIG (reference sequence). CDR3 sequence reads: CAWSQRPGRTLSGANVLTF. In DNA, the CDR3 is TGTGCCTGGAGCCAAAGACCGGGACGGACCCTCTCTGGGGCCAACGTCCTGACTTTC. Full variable domain (outside the CDR3, taken from reference TRBV30 and TRBJ2-6): SQTIHQWPATLVQPVGSPLSLECTVEGTSNPNLYWYRQAAGRGLQLLFYSVGIGQISSEVPQNLSASRPQDRQFILSSKKLLLSDSGFYLCAWSQRPGRTLSGANVLTFGAGSRLTVL.

This chain's CDR3 is CASSRVHGGLEEQYF. The CDR3 region has the DNA TGTGCCAGCAGCCGAGTCCATGGGGGTCTAGAGGAGCAGTACTTC. This chain joins TRBV14 and TRBJ2-7; the D call may be TRBD1 or TRBD2 (5 bases each). The V gene lost 4 bases and the J gene lost 7 bases, with 20 bases spanning the gap. Germline CDR1 is SGHDN and CDR2 is FVKESK. The CDR3 extends over 15 amino acids.

There are a few counts of this clonotype. The V gene is TRBV6-2 or TRBV6-3, the J gene TRBJ2-7; 7 nucleotides match TRBD2. This CDR3 is 15 amino acids long. J was trimmed by 3 bases and V by 5 bases; bases with no gene match: 10. CDR1 and CDR2 (germline): MNHEY, SVGEGT. In DNA form, the CDR3 reads TGTGCCAGCAGTCGCTTTAAAGGGACTAACTACGAGCAGTACTTC. As protein: CASSRFKGTNYEQYF.

In its sample, this clonotype was seen many times. V gene TRBV7-8 combines with J gene TRBJ2-6; the match to TRBD1 covers 11 bases. The germline V gene encodes CDR1 SGHVS and CDR2 FQNEAQ. J lost 0 bases, V lost 0 bases, and 10 bases had no gene match. There are 21 residues in the CDR3. For the CDR3, the DNA is TGTGCCAGCAGCTTAGCCCCTCCCGGGACAGGGGGGTCCTCTGGGGCCAACGTCCTGACTTTC. Encoded protein: CASSLAPPGTGGSSGANVLTF.

The V call is TRBV12-3 or TRBV12-4, the J call TRBJ2-7, with TRBD1 matching over 7 bases. J lost 6 bases, V lost 10 bases, and 15 bases had no gene match. The CDR3 covers 14 residues. In nucleotides, the CDR3 is TGTGCCACCTCGACAGGGAGCAATGGCTGCGAGCAGTACTTC. This sequence encodes CATSTGSNGCEQYF.

In this sample, this clonotype turned up a few times. The chain has TRBV7-9 and TRBJ2-1, with a tentative D call TRBD2 (5 bases). Trimming cost V 0 bases and J 2 bases, with 11 bases left between them. The CDR3 spans 16 residues. Germline V gene lookup returns CDR1 SEHNR and CDR2 FQNEAQ (reference sequence). CDR3 nucleotide sequence: TGTGCCAGCAGCTTAGCGGCGGGTAGTGCCTACAATGAGCAGTTCTTC. It yields the protein CASSLAAGSAYNEQFF.

The table lists this clonotype with many counts. J is TRBJ2-7 and V is TRBV9, with D tentatively TRBD1 or TRBD2 (5 bases each). The CDR3 consists of 15 residues. Trimming removed 0 bases from V and 2 bases from J, with 12 bases in between. The germline V gene encodes CDR1 SGDLS and CDR2 YYNGEE. CDR3 DNA sequence: TGTGCCAGCAGCGTAGCACCCGGGGCGGCCTACGAGCAGTACTTC. Translation gives CASSVAPGAAYEQYF. The full variable domain, completed using reference TRBV9 and TRBJ2-7, is DSGVTQTPKHLITATGQRVTLRCSPRSGDLSVYWYQQSLDQGLQFLIQYYNGEERAKGNILERFSAQQFPDLHSELNLSSLELGDSALYFCASSVAPGAAYEQYFGPGTRLTVT.

This clonotype was seen only once. A much bigger clone sits one base away, suggesting this may be a read error. The chain uses TRBV27 and TRBJ1-4, with TRBD1 identical over 7 bases. In germline, CDR1 is MNHEY, CDR2 SMNVEV (reference sequence). The CDR3 totals 16 residues. The CDR3 coding sequence is TGTGGCAGCAGTTTATCGGGACAGACAACTAATGAAAAACTGTTTTTT. Protein sequence: CGSSLSGQTTNEKLFF.

Note on this clonotype: The CDR3 carries no conserved terminal phenylalanine or tryptophan, so it likely arises from a read error. The chain joins TRBV30 to TRBJ2-1, with 7 bases aligning to TRBD1. The CDR3 extends over 12 amino acids. Germline CDR1 is GTSNPN and CDR2 is SVGIG (reference sequence). Trimming cost V 1 base and J 6 bases; bases outside gene matches: 0. The CDR3, as DNA: TGTGCCTGGAGTGACAGGGGCAATGAGCAGTTCTCC. This sequence encodes CAWSDRGNEQFS.

This clonotype has ten or more counts. The rearrangement links TRBV18 to TRBJ1-1; D is perhaps TRBD1 (6 bases). The CDR3 is 15 residues long. The V gene lost 5 bases and the J gene lost 6 bases, with 19 bases spanning the gap. Germline-derived CDR1 and CDR2 are KGHSH and LQKENI. The CDR3 sequence: CASSSIGGRGAEAFF. The CDR3 bases are TGTGCCAGCTCATCGATCGGGGGGCGAGGGGCTGAAGCTTTCTTT.